The 30 T cell receptor beta chains below were found in one sample sequenced in a study of regulatory T cells in long-lasting Graves disease. HTBI primers from iRepertoire and Arm-PCR of CDR3 regions yielded the TCR beta libraries. From the multiplex PCR reads, TCRdb called clonotypes with MiXCR, one entry per CDR3 protein. The data contain about 470,000 distinct CDR3 sequences, 20% to 25% of them singletons. Specified time point: persistent/refractory GD, antithyroid drugs over 5 years with positive TRAb. The TCR library was made from RNA that had been extracted from PBMCs in TRIzol. The sequencing used peripheral blood mononuclear cells (PBMCs), collected when the disease was refractory, from a patient treated with antithyroid drugs. These receptors were taken from a female donor with Graves disease.

This clonotype has ten or more counts. J is TRBJ1-5 and V is TRBV28; D is unclear. This CDR3 has 15 amino acids. Germline V gene sequence: CDR1 MDHEN, CDR2 SYDVKM. The germline V and J ends were trimmed by 1 base and 0 bases, with 7 bases remaining between them. CDR3 in DNA: TGTGCCAGCAGTTTATTAGGCAGTAGCAATCAGCCCCAGCATTTT. As protein: CASSLLGSSNQPQHF.

The chain employs TRBV4-1 and TRBJ1-3; unclear D gene. Trimming removed 0 bases from V and 2 bases from J, with 32 bases in between. In germline, CDR1 is MGHRA, CDR2 YSYEKL. The CDR3 spans 23 residues. DNA for the CDR3: TGCGCCAGCAGCCAAGATACCCCAGGAATTCTACCCTTCCTATTCTACCCTGGAAACACCATATATTTT. Translated: CASSQDTPGILPFLFYPGNTIYF.

This clonotype was seen many times. The CDR3 DNA sequence: TGTGCCAGCACCCTTAGCATATCCGGGGAGCTGTTTTTT. Residues: CASTLSISGELFF. This sequence joins TRBV6-1 and TRBJ2-2; D is ambiguous. CDR3 length equals 13 residues. Germline CDR1 is MNHNS and CDR2 is SASEGT. Trimming shortened V by 7 bases and J by 6 bases, and 12 bases separated the two germline ends.

This clonotype has just a few counts. V gene TRBV28 combines with J gene TRBJ2-2; D might be TRBD1 (6 bases). The CDR3 length is 17 residues. Germline CDR1 and CDR2: MDHEN and SYDVKM. Trimming took 1 base from V and 2 from J, leaving 14 bases between them. The CDR3 protein is CASSLYRAGVNTGELFF. CDR3 DNA: TGTGCCAGCAGTTTATATCGGGCAGGGGTAAACACCGGGGAGCTGTTTTTT.

This chain joins TRBV19 and TRBJ2-2, with D perhaps matching TRBD1 (7 bases). V dropped 3 bases and J dropped 9 bases, with 17 bases sitting between them. This CDR3 contains 15 residues. Germline V gives CDR1 LNHDA, CDR2 SQIVND (reference sequence). This chain's CDR3 is CASSMRQGGARELFF. As DNA, the CDR3 is TGTGCCAGTAGTATGCGTCAGGGGGGCGCCCGGGAGCTGTTTTTT. The whole variable domain, remainder taken from reference TRBV19 and TRBJ2-2, is DGGITQSPKYLFRKEGQNVTLSCEQNLNHDAMYWYRQDPGQGLRLIYYSQIVNDFQKGDIAEGYSVSREKKESFPLTVTSAQKNPTAFYLCASSMRQGGARELFFGEGSRLTVL.

This clonotype was detected a few times. This chain uses TRBV6-1 with TRBJ2-7; D remains ambiguous. The CDR3 runs 12 residues. V gave up 6 bases and J gave up 0 bases, with 6 bases separating them. Germline loops: CDR1 MNHNS, CDR2 SASEGT. The CDR3 bases are TGTGCCAGCAGCGAGGCCTCCTACGAGCAGTACTTC. It yields the protein CASSEASYEQYF.

Concerning this clonotype: The junction does not match germline at one end; this may be a read error. The chain joins TRBV5-1 to TRBJ2-1; D perhaps matches TRBD2 (7 bases). The CDR3 is 15 amino acids. Germline lookup yields CDR1 SGHRS and CDR2 YFSETQ. CDR3 in amino acids: CASSLGGAVANEQFF. The CDR3 DNA reads TGTGCCAGCAGCTTGGGGGGGGCAGTAGCAAATGAGCAGTTCTTC.

This clonotype was found a few times. The chain employs TRBV7-3 and TRBJ2-2, with 7 bases that match TRBD2. The V gene end was trimmed by 0 bases and the J gene end by 1 base; junction bases not matched to a gene: 2. The CDR3 covers 16 residues. The germline V gene encodes CDR1 SGHTA and CDR2 FQGTGA. CDR3 sequence (DNA): TGTGCCAGCAGCTTAACCTCTAGCGGGAACACCGGGGAGCTGTTTTTT. Translating it yields CASSLTSSGNTGELFF.

The table lists this clonotype with many counts. J is TRBJ1-4 and V is TRBV12-3 or TRBV12-4; TRBD1 is a possible D gene (5 bases). This CDR3 is 15 amino acids long. The V end lost 5 bases, the J end lost 7 bases, and 17 bases lay between the germline ends. For the CDR3, the DNA is TGTGCCAGCAGTCCTGGGGCGATAGGGAGTGAAAAACTGTTTTTT. This codes for CASSPGAIGSEKLFF.

The chain has TRBV10-3 and TRBJ1-1; possible D gene TRBD1, 5 bases. Trimming left V 10 bases short and J 1 base short, with 16 bases between. Germline V gene sequence: CDR1 ENHRY, CDR2 SYGVKD. The CDR3 sequence is 14 residues long. CDR3 residues: CATHRYGANTEAFF. CDR3 DNA sequence: TGTGCCACCCATAGGTATGGGGCGAACACTGAAGCTTTCTTT.

In this sample, this clonotype turned up many times. The CDR3: CSAAPFSSGSYDEQYF. The CDR3 coding sequence is TGCAGTGCTGCCCCCTTCTCTAGCGGCTCCTATGACGAGCAGTACTTC. The rearrangement uses TRBV20-1 and TRBJ2-7, with 7 bases aligning to TRBD2. Trimming cost V 5 bases and J 5 bases; bases outside gene matches: 18. Germline loops: CDR1 DFQATT, CDR2 SNEGSKA (reference sequence). This CDR3 is built from 16 residues.

The chain joins TRBV20-1 to TRBJ2-7, with D possibly being TRBD1 or TRBD2 (5 bases each). The V and J ends lost 7 bases and 4 bases respectively, with 17 bases between them. The CDR3 is 13 amino acids. In germline, CDR1 is DFQATT, CDR2 SNEGSKA (reference sequence). The CDR3 sequence: CSVRDGLLYEQYF. The CDR3 DNA sequence: TGCAGTGTAAGGGACGGTCTTTTGTACGAGCAGTACTTC.

This sequence joins TRBV29-1 and TRBJ2-4; D possibly corresponds to TRBD2 (5 bases). Germline-derived CDR1 and CDR2 are SQVTM and ANQGSEA. V lost 4 bases to trimming and J lost 7 bases, with 17 bases between them. This CDR3 comprises 14 residues. CDR3 protein: CSVVEDLRWNIQYF. DNA of the CDR3: TGCAGCGTTGTAGAGGACTTAAGGTGGAACATTCAGTACTTC.

V and J are TRBV18 and TRBJ2-2; D is unresolved. Germline V lookup: CDR1 KGHSH, CDR2 LQKENI. Between the trimmed V and J ends, which lost 0 bases and 4 bases, there was a span of 9 bases. There are 15 residues in the CDR3. The CDR3 DNA is TGTGCCAGCTCACCACCCTTCCTAGGCACCGGGGAGCTGTTTTTT. Translated, it gives CASSPPFLGTGELFF. The variable domain in full, completed from reference TRBV18 and TRBJ2-2, reads NAGVMQNPRHLVRRRGQEARLRCSPMKGHSHVYWYRQLPEEGLKFMVYLQKENIIDESGMPKERFSAEFPKEGPSILRIQQVVRGDSAAYFCASSPPFLGTGELFFGEGSRLTVL.

Regarding this clonotype: A clone one base away is much larger, so this may be a read error. The rearrangement links TRBV7-2 to TRBJ2-5, with a tentative D call TRBD1 (6 bases). The germline CDR1 and CDR2 sequences are SGHTA and FQGNSA. Trimming removed 5 bases at V and 3 bases at J, with 10 bases between. The CDR3 contains 13 residues. The CDR3 loop is CASSRRTEETQYF. Here the CDR3 DNA reads TGTGCCAGCAGCCGACGGACAGAAGAGACCCAGTACTTC.

As for this clonotype: One end of the junction is discordant with germline, which a read error may explain. This chain uses TRBV6-4 with TRBJ2-5; D is perhaps TRBD1 (5 bases). This CDR3 spans 15 amino acids. CDR1 is MRHNA and CDR2 is SNTAGT in the germline V gene. The chain's CDR3 is CASSYSQGTGETQYF. DNA for the CDR3: TGTGCCAGCAGTTACTCGCAGGGTACCGGAGAGACCCAGTACTTC.

The chain combines TRBV2 with TRBJ2-6; perhaps TRBD1 as D (6 bases). This CDR3 region has 21 residues. Germline V lookup: CDR1 SNHLY, CDR2 FYNNEI. Trimming stripped 10 bases from V and 4 bases from J, with 35 bases between. The CDR3 DNA reads as TGTGCCACCAAAACGGGCAGGGGAATAAATCGGGGCTCGGTAGGGGCCAACGTCCTGACTTTC. Translated: CATKTGRGINRGSVGANVLTF.

This sequence joins TRBV6-1 and TRBJ2-7; 7 positions agree with TRBD1. J lost 3 bases, V lost 8 bases, and 13 bases had no gene match. The CDR3 loop spans 15 amino acids. The V gene's germline CDR1 is MNHNS and CDR2 SASEGT. In DNA, the CDR3 is TGTGCCAGCGGGAGTCTACCGGGACAGAACTACGAGCAGTACTTC. It translates to CASGSLPGQNYEQYF.

This clonotype has only a few counts. The V call is TRBV13, the J call TRBJ2-7; possibly TRBD1 or TRBD2 for D (5 bases each). Trimming cost V 2 bases and J 5 bases, with 16 bases left between them. CDR1 PRHDT and CDR2 FYEKMQ come from the germline V gene (reference sequence). CDR3 length: 15 amino acids. CDR3 loop: CASSLQGGGENEQYF. The CDR3 DNA is TGTGCCAGCAGCTTACAAGGTGGGGGAGAAAACGAGCAGTACTTC.

J is TRBJ2-2 and V is TRBV24-1; perhaps TRBD2 as D (5 bases). Germline loops: CDR1 KGHDR, CDR2 SFDVKD. The CDR3 is 15 residues long. V was shortened by 4 bases and J by 2 bases, with 10 bases between the two germline ends. CDR3 amino acids: CATSDLDYNTGELFF. CDR3 nucleotides: TGTGCCACCAGTGACCTAGACTACAACACCGGGGAGCTGTTTTTT.

This clonotype appeared many times. The chain joins TRBV6-1 to TRBJ2-7; TRBD2 is a possible D gene (7 bases). Germline V CDR1 and CDR2: MNHNS, SASEGT. The CDR3 runs to 14 residues. Trimming took off 6 bases at V and 2 bases at J, with 14 bases between the two ends. The CDR3 reads CASRDEGGAYEQYF. The DNA of the CDR3 is TGTGCCAGCAGGGACGAAGGGGGGGCCTACGAGCAGTACTTC.

This clonotype has a count of ten or more. The chain has TRBV28 and TRBJ1-3; D gene unclear. Germline CDR1 is MDHEN and CDR2 is SYDVKM. Trimming took off 2 bases at V and 4 bases at J, with 12 bases between the two ends. The CDR3 loop spans 15 amino acids. The CDR3 sequence is CASSLPGGHGNTIYF. The DNA of the CDR3 is TGTGCCAGCAGTTTACCCGGAGGGCACGGAAACACCATATATTTT.

This clonotype showed up many times. This chain connects TRBV29-1 to TRBJ1-1; possible D gene TRBD1, 5 bases. There are 16 residues in the CDR3. Germline CDR1 SQVTM, CDR2 ANQGSEA. V lost 0 bases and J 7 bases, leaving 21 bases between the germline ends. The CDR3, as DNA: TGCAGCGTTGAAGAGGAGGTAGGGACCCCATGGGGTGAAGCTTTCTTT. It is translated as CSVEEEVGTPWGEAFF.

This CDR3 reads CASSHPTSGGEETQYF. The CDR3 coding sequence is TGCGCCAGCAGCCACCCGACTAGCGGGGGGGAAGAGACCCAGTACTTC. The chain combines TRBV4-1 with TRBJ2-5; TRBD2 matches 14 bases. This CDR3 contains 16 residues. Germline V gene lookup returns CDR1 MGHRA and CDR2 YSYEKL. J was trimmed by 3 bases and V by 3 bases; bases with no gene match: 3.

This chain links TRBV19 with TRBJ1-3; 8 bases agree with TRBD1. V shed 4 bases and J 0 bases; nucleotides not matched to a gene: 8. Germline CDR1 LNHDA, CDR2 SQIVND (reference sequence). The CDR3 runs to 17 residues. CDR3 coding DNA: TGTGCCAGTAGTACCTACCGACAGGGGCTCTCTGGAAACACCATATATTTT. It is translated as CASSTYRQGLSGNTIYF.

This clonotype was seen at least ten times. The V gene is TRBV11-2, the J gene TRBJ1-6; D might be TRBD1 (5 bases). The CDR3 loop spans 12 amino acids. Trimming took 5 bases from V and 10 from J, leaving 9 bases between them. The germline V gene has CDR1 SGHAT and CDR2 FQNNGV. The CDR3: CASSQGISPLHF. CDR3 DNA sequence: TGTGCCAGCAGCCAGGGTATCTCACCCCTCCACTTT. Supplemented by reference TRBV11-2 and TRBJ1-6, the full variable domain reads EAGVAQSPRYKIIEKRQSVAFWCNPISGHATLYWYQQILGQGPKLLIQFQNNGVVDDSQLPKDRFSAERLKGVDSTLKIQPAKLEDSAVYLCASSQGISPLHFGNGTRLTVT.

This clonotype was observed at least ten times. The CDR3 sequence: CASAHRDRGYGYTF. The CDR3 DNA reads as TGTGCCAGCGCTCACCGGGACAGGGGGTATGGCTACACCTTC. The rearrangement uses TRBV27 and TRBJ1-2, with 11 bases fitting TRBD1. The CDR3 length is 14 residues. Looked up from germline, CDR1 is MNHEY and CDR2 is SMNVEV (reference sequence). V shed 8 bases, J shed 5 bases, and the junction held 7 bases outside the gene matches.

A word on this clonotype: The junction does not match germline at one end; this may be a read error. V and J are TRBV27 and TRBJ2-5, with 11 positions matching TRBD2. The CDR3 is 15 amino acids. Germline lookup yields CDR1 MNHEY and CDR2 SMNVEV (reference sequence). The DNA of the CDR3 is TGTGCCAGCAGTCCAGGGACTAGCGGTCAAGAGACCCTGTACTTC. It translates to CASSPGTSGQETLYF.

Notes on this clonotype: A much larger clone is a single base away; this may be a read error. In nucleotides, the CDR3 is TGTGCCAGCAGTTTAGGTGTGGACGAGCGGTACTTC. Translating gives CASSLGVDERYF. The chain couples TRBV28 to TRBJ2-7, with unresolved D. The V gene's germline CDR1 is MDHEN and CDR2 SYDVKM. This CDR3 has 12 amino acids.

This clonotype was picked up many times. The rearrangement uses TRBV28 and TRBJ1-5; TRBD1 matches 7 bases. Germline lookup yields CDR1 MDHEN and CDR2 SYDVKM. The ends lost 3 bases at V and 6 bases at J; junction bases unmatched: 8. The CDR3 has 15 amino acids. CDR3 loop: CASSFGRGRGQPQHF. In nucleotides, the CDR3 is TGTGCCAGCAGTTTCGGTAGGGGGCGCGGTCAGCCCCAGCATTTT.